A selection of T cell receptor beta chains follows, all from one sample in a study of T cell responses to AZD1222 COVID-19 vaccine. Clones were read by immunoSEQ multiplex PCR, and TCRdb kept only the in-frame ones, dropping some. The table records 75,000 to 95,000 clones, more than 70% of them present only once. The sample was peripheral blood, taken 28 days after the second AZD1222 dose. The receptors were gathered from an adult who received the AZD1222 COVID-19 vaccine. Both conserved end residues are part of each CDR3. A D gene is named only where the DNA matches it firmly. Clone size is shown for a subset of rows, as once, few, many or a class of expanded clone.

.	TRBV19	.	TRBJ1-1	CASSVQGGEAFF	TGTGCCAGTAGTGTACAGGGTGGTGAAGCTTTCTTT
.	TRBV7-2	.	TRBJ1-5	CASSLVSYSNQPQHF	TGTGCCAGCAGCTTAGTCAGTTATAGCAATCAGCCCCAGCATTTT
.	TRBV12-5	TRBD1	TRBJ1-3	CASGGTGGGKGNTIYF	TGTGCTAGTGGGGGGACAGGGGGAGGTAAGGGAAACACCATATATTTT
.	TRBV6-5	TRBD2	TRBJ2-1	CASSLTSGAYNEQFF	TGTGCCAGCAGTCTGACTAGCGGGGCCTACAATGAGCAGTTCTTC
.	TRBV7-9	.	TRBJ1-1	CASSVNSVEAFF	TGTGCCAGCAGCGTCAATTCAGTTGAAGCTTTCTTT
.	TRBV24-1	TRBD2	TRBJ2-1	CATSEQPGLRQFF	TGTGCCACCAGTGAACAACCGGGACTACGGCAGTTCTTC
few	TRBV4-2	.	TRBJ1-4	CASSPKYPGANEKLFF	TGTGCCAGCAGCCCGAAATACCCGGGAGCTAATGAAAAACTGTTTTTT
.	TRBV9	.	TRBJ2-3	CASSVGETHTQYF	TGTGCCAGCAGCGTAGGAGAGACCCATACGCAGTATTTT
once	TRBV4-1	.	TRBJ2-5	CASSQEESLYF	TGCGCCAGCAGCCAAGAAGAGTCCCTCTACTTC
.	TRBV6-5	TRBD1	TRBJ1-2	CASTTGLYGYTF	TGTGCCAGCACGACAGGGTTATATGGCTACACCTTC
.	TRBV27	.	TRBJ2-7	CASSGDGYSSYEQYF	TGTGCCAGCAGTGGGGACGGCTACTCCTCCTACGAGCAGTACTTC
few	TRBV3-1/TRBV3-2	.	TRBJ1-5	CASSQDSGQPQHF	TGTGCCAGCAGCCAAGACTCCGGTCAGCCCCAGCATTTT
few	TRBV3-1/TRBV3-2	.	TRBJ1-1	CASRTDLNTEAFF	TGTGCCAGCAGGACGGACCTAAACACTGAAGCTTTCTTT
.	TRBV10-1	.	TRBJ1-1	CASSESGSDRPEAFF	TGCGCCAGCAGTGAGTCGGGTTCAGATCGACCCGAAGCTTTCTTT
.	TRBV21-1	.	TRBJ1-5	CASSKEVRILGNQPQHF	TGTGCCAGCAGCAAAGAGGTGAGGATTTTGGGCAATCAGCCCCAGCATTTT
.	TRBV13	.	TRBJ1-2	CASSMGPLNYGYTF	TGTGCCAGCAGCATGGGGCCGCTTAACTATGGCTACACCTTC
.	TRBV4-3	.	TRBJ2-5	CASSPRAWETQYF	TGCGCCAGCAGCCCAAGAGCCTGGGAGACCCAGTACTTC
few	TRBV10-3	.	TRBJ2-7	CAISESAIIIGGRAYEQYF	TGTGCCATCAGTGAGTCGGCTATTATTATTGGGGGACGAGCCTACGAGCAGTACTTC
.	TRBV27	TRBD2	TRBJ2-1	CASSSYGLAGGRSSYNEQFF	TGTGCCAGCAGTTCTTACGGACTAGCGGGGGGGCGGAGCTCCTACAATGAGCAGTTCTTC
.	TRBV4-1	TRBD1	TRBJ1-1	CASSQDQGVTEAFF	TGCGCCAGCAGCCAAGATCAGGGGGTGACTGAAGCTTTCTTT
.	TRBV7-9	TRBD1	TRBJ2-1	CASSSLGAGGAAAQFF	TGTGCCAGCAGCTCACTGGGGGCAGGGGGCGCGGCGGCCCAGTTCTTC
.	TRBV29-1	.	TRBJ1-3	CSVDDSIAGNTIYF	TGCAGCGTTGACGATTCTATTGCTGGAAACACCATATATTTT
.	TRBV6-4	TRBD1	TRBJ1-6	CASSDGTEDSPLHF	TGTGCCAGCAGTGATGGGACAGAGGATTCACCCCTCCACTTT
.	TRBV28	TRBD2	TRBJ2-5	CASRPGLAVEETQYF	TGTGCCAGCAGACCGGGACTAGCGGTTGAAGAGACCCAGTACTTC
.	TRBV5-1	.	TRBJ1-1	CASSLVGGLMNTEAFF	TGCGCCAGCAGCTTGGTCGGCGGACTCATGAACACTGAAGCTTTCTTT
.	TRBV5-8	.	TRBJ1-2	CASSLVAGGNYGYTF	TGTGCCAGCAGCTTGGTAGCAGGAGGGAACTATGGCTACACCTTC
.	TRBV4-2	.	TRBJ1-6	CASSRRVGANDSPLHF	TGTGCCAGCAGTCGGCGGGTCGGCGCTAACGATTCACCCCTCCACTTT
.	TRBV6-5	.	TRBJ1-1	CASILGPEAFF	TGTGCCAGCATCTTAGGGCCTGAAGCTTTCTTT
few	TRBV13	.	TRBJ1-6	CASSGPGSSNSPLHF	TGTGCCAGCAGCGGTCCGGGCAGCAGTAATTCACCCCTCCACTTT